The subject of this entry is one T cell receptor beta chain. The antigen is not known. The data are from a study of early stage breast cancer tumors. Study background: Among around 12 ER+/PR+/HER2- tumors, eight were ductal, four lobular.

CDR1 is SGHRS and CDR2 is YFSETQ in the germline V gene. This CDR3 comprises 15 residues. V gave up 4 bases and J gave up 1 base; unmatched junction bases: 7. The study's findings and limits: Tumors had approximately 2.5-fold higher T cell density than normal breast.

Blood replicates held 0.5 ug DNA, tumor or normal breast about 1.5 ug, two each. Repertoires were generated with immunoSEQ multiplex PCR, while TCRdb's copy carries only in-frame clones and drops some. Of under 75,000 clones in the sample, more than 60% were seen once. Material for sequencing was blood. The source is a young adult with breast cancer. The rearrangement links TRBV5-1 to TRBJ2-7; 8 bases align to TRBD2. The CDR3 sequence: CASSKGREESYEQYF. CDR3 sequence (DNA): TGCGCCAGCAGCAAGGGGCGGGAGGAGTCCTACGAGCAGTACTTC.